This T cell receptor beta chain appears in the sequencing data of a study of T cell responses to AZD1222 COVID-19 vaccine. Points from the study as a whole: Spike-specific TCR breadth and depth grew following two AZD1222 doses. Repertoires were obtained only post-peak T cell response. Just 5 to 7 AZD1222 recipients tested seropositive at baseline.

Libraries were prepared by immunoSEQ multiplex PCR; TCRdb keeps only in-frame clonotypes and omits some of them. The table records 60,000 to 100,000 clones, about 90% of them present only once. This clone was seen once. Its specificity is unknown. This receptor was identified in an adult in good health. The sample here was peripheral blood, taken on day 0 of AZD1222 vaccination.

The CDR3 nucleotides are TGCGCCAGCAGCCCGTTACTAGCGGGGACAGATACGCAGTATTTT. It specifies CASSPLLAGTDTQYF. The chain has TRBV5-1 and TRBJ2-3; TRBD2 aligns across 10 bases. CDR3 length: 15 amino acids. The V gene's germline CDR1 is SGHRS and CDR2 YFSETQ. Trimming cost V 4 bases and J 3 bases; bases outside gene matches: 5.